This T cell receptor (beta chain) was found in a study of T cell responses to AZD1222 COVID-19 vaccine. Whole-study context: Investigators merged groups given second doses at roughly 4 or roughly 12 weeks. Notes on the study in general: Donors were largely white British and mainly female; clonal diversity was possibly underestimated. Seropositivity was recorded at baseline in only 6 or 7 AZD1222 recipients.

V lost 5 bases and J lost 6, with 11 bases in between. The CDR3 contains 14 residues. Germline CDR1 and CDR2: SGHAT and FQNNGV. Method: immunoSEQ multiplex PCR; TCRdb's copy keeps in-frame clones and lacks some. The data contain over 100,000 clones, approximately 91% of them singletons. About this clone itself: Its target is not known.

The source was peripheral blood, collected on day 0 of AZD1222 vaccination. V usage is TRBV11-2 and J usage is TRBJ1-6; no definite D call. The clonotype was recovered from an adult in good health. CDR3: CASSPTATNSPLHF. In DNA form, the CDR3 reads TGTGCCAGCAGCCCGACGGCAACTAATTCACCCCTCCACTTT.